The source of this TCR beta chain is a study of blood T cell repertoires in COVID-19. As for the study in general: Donors in the United States, Italy and Spain gave samples during acute or convalescent COVID-19. Sources were T cells, B-cell-depleted T cells, or PBMCs; the material itself was cDNA or gDNA.

The study drew participants aged about 18 to 89 years from fewer than 30 US areas. Original handling: Estimates of nucleated cell counts were drawn from the amplification of reference gene primers. Assay used: immunoSEQ multiplex PCR; TCRdb lists only in-frame clones, some missing. That table furnishes V, J and clone size, whereas the DNA furnished D and trimming. This sample carries under 350,000 clones, around 85% of them seen once, and the ten largest clones take around 4.2%. Germline CDR1 and CDR2: MDHEN and SYDVKM. Deletions cut 5 bases from V and 7 bases from J, with 17 bases between. The length of the CDR3 is 15 residues. This clone was detected only a few times.

Sequenced: PBMCs or T cells enriched from blood (not recorded which). This sequence originates from a woman between 40 and 50 years old with acute COVID-19. The chain uses TRBV28 and TRBJ1-4; maybe TRBD1 (5 bases). CDR3 bases: TGTGCCAGCAGTAGGGTGGGAGGGGCAAGTGAAAAACTGTTTTTT. Translation: CASSRVGGASEKLFF.